Listed below are T cell receptor beta chains from one sample, sequenced in a study of cytomegalovirus exposure and HLA in healthy donors. Profiling relied on immunoSEQ multiplex PCR, and the TCRdb table lists in-frame clones only, not all of them. This table has approximately 130,000 clones, more than 75% appearing once. The sequencing sample was made of PBMCs. Every receptor here comes from a man between 18 and 35 years old in good health and CMV-seronegative. The CDR3 runs from the conserved cysteine through the conserved F or W. The D gene is left open where the match is weak. Clone size is shown for a subset of rows, as once, few, many or a class of expanded clone.

NA	NA	TRBJ2-1	TRBV7-8	CASSLLGQNNEQFF	TGTGCCAGCAGCTTATTGGGACAAAACAATGAGCAGTTCTTC
NA	NA	TRBJ1-5	TRBV7-8	CASSLVESGPQHF	TGTGCCAGCAGCTTAGTGGAATCAGGGCCCCAGCATTTT
few	TRBD2	TRBJ2-2	TRBV19	CASSADRGGTGELFF	TGTGCCAGTAGTGCCGACCGGGGGGGGACCGGGGAGCTGTTTTTT
NA	NA	TRBJ2-2	TRBV11-3	CASSRGGANTGELFF	TGTGCCAGCAGTCGTGGCGGGGCGAACACCGGGGAGCTGTTTTTT
few	NA	TRBJ1-2	TRBV11-2	CASSLSFNYGYTF	TGTGCCAGCAGCTTAAGCTTTAACTATGGCTACACCTTC
few	NA	TRBJ1-6	TRBV9	CASSVDPPAGINSPLHF	TGTGCCAGCAGCGTAGATCCCCCCGCAGGGATCAATTCACCCCTCCACTTT
NA	TRBD2	TRBJ2-5	TRBV6-5	CASSWAGGRWTQYF	TGTGCCAGCAGTTGGGCGGGGGGCCGTTGGACCCAGTACTTC
NA	NA	TRBJ2-7	TRBV5-1	CASSSRTGREQYF	TGCGCCAGCAGCTCCCGTACAGGGCGGGAGCAGTACTTC
few	TRBD2	TRBJ2-2	TRBV7-2	CASSPGLAGGSYTGELFF	TGTGCCAGCAGCCCCGGACTAGCGGGGGGATCGTACACCGGGGAGCTGTTTTTT
NA	NA	TRBJ1-1	TRBV14	CASSQGGEMAFF	TGTGCCAGCAGCCAAGGAGGCGAGATGGCTTTCTTT
NA	TRBD1	TRBJ1-2	TRBV9	CASSAGPGQGPFYGYTF	TGTGCCAGCAGCGCAGGACCCGGACAGGGCCCCTTCTATGGCTACACCTTC
NA	NA	TRBJ2-3	TRBV5-4	CASSLGRADTQYF	TGTGCCAGCAGCTTGGGGAGGGCAGATACGCAGTATTTT
NA	TRBD1	TRBJ2-7	TRBV6-1	CASRPGTGLYEQYF	TGTGCCAGCCGACCCGGGACAGGGCTCTACGAGCAGTACTTC
NA	NA	TRBJ1-1	TRBV29-1	CSVEETTRTRNTEAFF	TGCAGCGTTGAAGAAACAACGCGTACTAGGAACACTGAAGCTTTCTTT
NA	TRBD1	TRBJ1-2	TRBV7-3	CASSSRQGEGYTF	TGTGCCAGCAGCTCGCGACAGGGGGAGGGCTACACCTTC
NA	NA	TRBJ1-2	TRBV9	CASSDGTSNYGYTF	TGTGCCAGCAGTGATGGGACTTCTAACTATGGCTACACCTTC
NA	TRBD1	TRBJ1-1	TRBV5-5	CASSLPDRERAFF	TGTGCCAGCAGCCTTCCGGACAGGGAGAGAGCTTTCTTT
few	NA	TRBJ1-3	TRBV11-2	CASRLTGTSQSGNTIYF	TGTGCCAGCAGGTTGACCGGGACTTCCCAATCTGGAAACACCATATATTTT
once	TRBD2	TRBJ2-1	TRBV11-3	CASRGRDNEQFF	TGTGCCAGCAGGGGGAGGGACAATGAGCAGTTCTTC
NA	NA	TRBJ1-6	TRBV6-5	CASSVGSLSPLHF	TGTGCCAGCAGTGTTGGGAGTTTGTCACCCCTCCACTTT
NA	TRBD2	TRBJ2-6	TRBV9	CASSVGSGGTGSGANVLTF	TGTGCCAGCAGCGTAGGATCGGGGGGTACCGGCTCTGGGGCCAACGTCCTGACTTTC
NA	TRBD1	TRBJ1-2	TRBV11-2	CASSSLTGRTYGYTF	TGTGCCAGCAGCTCCCTGACAGGGAGGACCTATGGCTACACCTTC
once	TRBD1	TRBJ2-1	TRBV5-1	CASSLVTGQGANEQFF	TGCGCCAGCAGCTTGGTAACTGGACAGGGGGCGAATGAGCAGTTCTTC
NA	NA	TRBJ2-7	TRBV2	CASSESVYEQYF	TGTGCCAGCAGCGAATCGGTCTACGAGCAGTACTTC
NA	TRBD1	TRBJ2-2	TRBV5-1	CASSLGVQGASTGELFF	TGCGCCAGCAGCTTGGGGGTACAGGGGGCCAGCACCGGGGAGCTGTTTTTT
NA	NA	TRBJ1-4	TRBV7-9	CSSRPLTTNEKLFF	TGTTCCAGCCGGCCACTAACAACTAATGAAAAACTGTTTTTT
NA	TRBD1	TRBJ2-7	TRBV5-5	CASSSDRVEQYF	TGTGCCAGCAGCTCGGACAGGGTCGAGCAGTACTTC
NA	NA	TRBJ2-5	TRBV10-3	CAIRADSSGTSQETQYF	TGTGCCATCAGGGCGGACTCCAGCGGTACCTCCCAAGAGACCCAGTACTTC
NA	NA	TRBJ2-3	TRBV29-1	CSVQGFLTDTQYF	TGCAGCGTTCAGGGGTTCCTCACAGATACGCAGTATTTT
NA	TRBD1	TRBJ1-6	TRBV7-3	CASSFQGENSPLHF	TGTGCCAGCAGCTTTCAGGGGGAAAATTCACCCCTCCACTTT
NA	NA	TRBJ1-3	TRBV19	CASSRGPNTIYF	TGTGCCAGTTCTCGAGGGCCTAACACCATATATTTT
NA	NA	TRBJ2-7	TRBV6-1	CASSDREAYEQYF	TGTGCCAGCAGTGACAGGGAGGCATACGAGCAGTACTTC
NA	TRBD1	TRBJ1-1	TRBV18	CASFETGLNTEAFF	TGTGCCAGCTTCGAGACAGGGTTGAACACTGAAGCTTTCTTT
NA	TRBD1	TRBJ2-7	TRBV5-6	CASSSTGQGAYEQYF	TGTGCCAGCAGCTCGACAGGGCAGGGCGCCTACGAGCAGTACTTC